The rows below give T cell receptor beta chains drawn from one sample of a study of T cells in Graves' hyperthyroidism and ophthalmopathy. Via MiXCR, TCRdb re-called the multiplex PCR reads, giving one row per CDR3 protein. The data show 600,000 or so distinct CDR3 sequences, about 14% seen once. Source material: blood. These receptors were collected from a woman between 18 and 29 years old with Graves' ophthalmopathy. CDR3s include the opening cysteine and the closing phenylalanine or tryptophan. Fields, in order: D gene, clone size, J gene, V gene, CDR3 protein, CDR3 DNA. D genes are given only for firm matches. Clone size is shown for a subset of rows, as once, few, many or a class of expanded clone.

d_call: NA
clone_size: many
j_call: TRBJ2-7
v_call: TRBV28
cdr3_aa: CASSKPGTATYEQYF
cdr3_nt: TGTGCCAGCAGCAAACCCGGGACGGCAACCTACGAGCAGTACTTC

d_call: TRBD1
clone_size: NA
j_call: TRBJ2-3
v_call: TRBV4-3
cdr3_aa: CTSSLDYTGGVTDTQYF
cdr3_nt: TGCACCAGCAGCCTCGACTATACAGGGGGTGTCACAGATACGCAGTATTTT

d_call: NA
clone_size: NA
j_call: TRBJ2-3
v_call: TRBV6-2/TRBV6-3
cdr3_aa: CAGGGAGVPPGGDTQYF
cdr3_nt: TGTGCCGGGGGGGGGGCGGGAGTACCCCCCGGGGGAGATACGCAGTATTTT

d_call: NA
clone_size: many
j_call: TRBJ2-7
v_call: TRBV6-2/TRBV6-3
cdr3_aa: CASTRLQTSYEQYF
cdr3_nt: TGTGCCAGCACCCGCCTGCAGACGTCTTACGAGCAGTACTTC

d_call: TRBD1
clone_size: NA
j_call: TRBJ1-1
v_call: TRBV6-1
cdr3_aa: CASRPTGTGTEAFF
cdr3_nt: TGTGCCAGCAGGCCGACCGGGACAGGGACTGAAGCTTTCTTT

d_call: NA
clone_size: many
j_call: TRBJ2-1
v_call: TRBV11-2
cdr3_aa: CASSLEGRSSYNEQFF
cdr3_nt: TGTGCCAGCAGCTTAGAGGGCCGGAGCTCCTACAATGAGCAGTTCTTC

d_call: TRBD2
clone_size: many
j_call: TRBJ2-7
v_call: TRBV4-1
cdr3_aa: CASSQTERDAYEQYF
cdr3_nt: TGCGCCAGCAGCCAGACCGAGCGGGACGCCTACGAGCAGTACTTC

d_call: NA
clone_size: few
j_call: TRBJ1-4
v_call: TRBV3-1
cdr3_aa: CASSQGGGSRGEKLFF
cdr3_nt: TGTGCCAGCAGCCAAGGTGGGGGGAGTCGCGGTGAAAAACTGTTTTTT

d_call: NA
clone_size: many
j_call: TRBJ2-4
v_call: TRBV7-2
cdr3_aa: CASSGRGLAKNIQYF
cdr3_nt: TGTGCCAGCAGCGGCCGGGGACTAGCCAAAAACATTCAGTACTTC

d_call: TRBD1
clone_size: NA
j_call: TRBJ2-1
v_call: TRBV20-1
cdr3_aa: CSATDRASYNEQFF
cdr3_nt: TGCAGTGCCACGGACAGGGCCTCCTACAATGAGCAGTTCTTC

d_call: NA
clone_size: many
j_call: TRBJ2-1
v_call: TRBV12-3/TRBV12-4
cdr3_aa: CASSVGTPNEQFF
cdr3_nt: TGTGCCAGCAGCGTCGGGACCCCCAATGAGCAGTTCTTC